This T cell receptor (beta chain) is from a study of blood T cell repertoires in COVID-19. Study in general: COVID-19 samples, acute and convalescent, were from the United States, Italy and Spain. T cells, B-cell-depleted T cells, or PBMCs supplied cDNA or gDNA.

V trimming: 5 bases; J trimming: 6 bases; junction bases outside the gene matches: 5. The CDR3 loop spans 14 amino acids. Looked up from germline, CDR1 is LNHDA and CDR2 is SQIVND (reference sequence). Original analysis: Reference gene primer amplification gave nucleated cell count estimates. The method was immunoSEQ multiplex PCR; TCRdb's version includes in-frame clones alone and lacks a portion of them. V and J calls and clone size are copied from that table; D and trimming were computed from the DNA. The sample records fewer than 250,000 clones, about 88% being singletons. The clonotype comes from a man under 40 with acute or convalescent COVID-19. Material: peripheral blood. The chain joins TRBV19 to TRBJ1-5; 9 bases are shared with TRBD1. This CDR3 is CASSVQDRGQPQHF. Written as DNA, the CDR3 is TGTGCCAGTAGTGTGCAGGACAGGGGTCAGCCCCAGCATTTT.